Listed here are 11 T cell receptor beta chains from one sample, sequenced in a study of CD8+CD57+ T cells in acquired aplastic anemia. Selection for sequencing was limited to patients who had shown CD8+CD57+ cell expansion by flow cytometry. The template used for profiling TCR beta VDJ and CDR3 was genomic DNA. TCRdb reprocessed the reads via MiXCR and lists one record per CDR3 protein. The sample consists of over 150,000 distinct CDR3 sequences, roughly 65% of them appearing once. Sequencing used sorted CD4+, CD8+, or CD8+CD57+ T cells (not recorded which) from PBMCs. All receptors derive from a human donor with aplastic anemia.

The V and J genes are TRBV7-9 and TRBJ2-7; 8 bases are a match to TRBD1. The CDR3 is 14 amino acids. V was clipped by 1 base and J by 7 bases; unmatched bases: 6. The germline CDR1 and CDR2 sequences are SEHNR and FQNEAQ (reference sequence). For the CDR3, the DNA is TGTGCCAGCAGCTTAGTCCGGACAGGGCTTGAGCAGTACTTC. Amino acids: CASSLVRTGLEQYF. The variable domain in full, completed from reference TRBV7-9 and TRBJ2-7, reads DTGVSQNPRHKITKRGQNVTFRCDPISEHNRLYWYRQTLGQGPEFLTYFQNEAQLEKSRLLSDRFSAERPKGSFSTLEIQRTEQGDSAMYLCASSLVRTGLEQYFGPGTRLTVT.

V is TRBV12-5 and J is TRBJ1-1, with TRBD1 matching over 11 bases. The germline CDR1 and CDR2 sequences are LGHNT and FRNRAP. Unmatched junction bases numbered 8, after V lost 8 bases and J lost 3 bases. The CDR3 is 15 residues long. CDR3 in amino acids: CASKADRGLDTEAFF. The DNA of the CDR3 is TGTGCTAGTAAGGCGGACAGGGGGCTGGACACTGAAGCTTTCTTT.

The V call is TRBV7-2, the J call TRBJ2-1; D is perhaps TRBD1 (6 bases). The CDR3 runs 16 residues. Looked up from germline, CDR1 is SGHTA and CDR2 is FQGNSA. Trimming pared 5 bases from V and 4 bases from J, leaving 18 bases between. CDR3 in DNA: TGTGCCAGCAGCCCCGACAGGTTTCCGAGATACAATGAGCAGTTCTTC. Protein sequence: CASSPDRFPRYNEQFF.

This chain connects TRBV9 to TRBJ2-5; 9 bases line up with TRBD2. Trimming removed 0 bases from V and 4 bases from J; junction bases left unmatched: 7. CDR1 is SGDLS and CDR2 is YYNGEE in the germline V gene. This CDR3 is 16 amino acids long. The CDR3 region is CASSVEGTSSGETQYF. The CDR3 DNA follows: TGTGCCAGCAGCGTAGAAGGGACTAGCTCCGGAGAGACCCAGTACTTC.

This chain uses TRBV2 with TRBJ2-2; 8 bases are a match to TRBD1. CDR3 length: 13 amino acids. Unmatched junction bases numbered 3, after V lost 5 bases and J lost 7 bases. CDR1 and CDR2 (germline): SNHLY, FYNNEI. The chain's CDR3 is CASSPGQDGELFF. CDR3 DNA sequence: TGTGCCAGCAGTCCGGGACAGGACGGGGAGCTGTTTTTT. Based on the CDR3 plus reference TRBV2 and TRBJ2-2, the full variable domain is EPEVTQTPSHQVTQMGQEVILRCVPISNHLYFYWYRQILGQKVEFLVSFYNNEISEKSEIFDDQFSVERPDGSNFTLKIRSTKLEDSAMYFCASSPGQDGELFFGEGSRLTVL.

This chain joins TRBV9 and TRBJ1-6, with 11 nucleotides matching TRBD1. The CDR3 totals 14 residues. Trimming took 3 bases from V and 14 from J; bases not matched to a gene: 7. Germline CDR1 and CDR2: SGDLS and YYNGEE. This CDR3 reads CASSAGTGGRSLHF. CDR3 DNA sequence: TGTGCCAGCAGCGCCGGGACAGGGGGTAGGTCCCTCCACTTT.

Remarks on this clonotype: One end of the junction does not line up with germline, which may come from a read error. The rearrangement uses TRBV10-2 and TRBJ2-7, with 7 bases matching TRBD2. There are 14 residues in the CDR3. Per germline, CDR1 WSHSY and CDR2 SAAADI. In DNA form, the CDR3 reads TGTGCCAGCTCACCACCGGGCGGGGGCTACGAGCAGTACTTC. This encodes CASSPPGGGYEQYF.

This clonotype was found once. CDR3 in amino acids: CASRPMTGVAAEKLFF. In DNA, the CDR3 is TGTGCCAGTAGGCCGATGACAGGGGTCGCGGCTGAAAAACTGTTTTTT. This sequence joins TRBV19 and TRBJ1-4; 8 bases align to TRBD1. CDR1 is LNHDA, CDR2 SQIVND, per germline (reference sequence). V dropped 6 bases and J dropped 7; count of bases not matched to a gene: 13. This CDR3 spans 16 amino acids.

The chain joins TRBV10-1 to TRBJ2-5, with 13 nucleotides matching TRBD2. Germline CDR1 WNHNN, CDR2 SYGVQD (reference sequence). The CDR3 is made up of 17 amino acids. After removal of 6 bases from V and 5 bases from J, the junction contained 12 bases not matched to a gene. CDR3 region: CASSHSGLAGARETQYF. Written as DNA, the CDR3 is TGCGCCAGCAGCCACTCCGGACTAGCGGGAGCCAGGGAGACCCAGTACTTC.

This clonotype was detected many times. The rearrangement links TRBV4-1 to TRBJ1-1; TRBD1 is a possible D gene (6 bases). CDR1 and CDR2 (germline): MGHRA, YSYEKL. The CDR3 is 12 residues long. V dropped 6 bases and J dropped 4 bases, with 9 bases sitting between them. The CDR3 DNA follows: TGCGCCAGCAGAAAGGGGGGCACTGAAGCTTTCTTT. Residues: CASRKGGTEAFF.

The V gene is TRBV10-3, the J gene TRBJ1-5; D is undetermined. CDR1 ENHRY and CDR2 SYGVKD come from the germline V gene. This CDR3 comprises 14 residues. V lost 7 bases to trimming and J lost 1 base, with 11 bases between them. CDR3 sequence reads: CAITGPPSNQPQHF. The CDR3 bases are TGTGCCATCACCGGACCTCCGAGCAATCAGCCCCAGCATTTT.